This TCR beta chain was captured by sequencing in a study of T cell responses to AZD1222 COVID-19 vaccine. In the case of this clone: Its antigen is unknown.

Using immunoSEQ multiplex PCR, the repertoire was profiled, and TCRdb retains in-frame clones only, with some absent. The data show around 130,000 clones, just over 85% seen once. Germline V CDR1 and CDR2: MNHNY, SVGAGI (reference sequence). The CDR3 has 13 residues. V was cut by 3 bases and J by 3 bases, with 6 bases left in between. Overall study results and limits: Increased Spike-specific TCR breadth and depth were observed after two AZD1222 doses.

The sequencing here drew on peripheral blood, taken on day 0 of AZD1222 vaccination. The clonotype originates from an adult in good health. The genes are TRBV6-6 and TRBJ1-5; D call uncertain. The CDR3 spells CASSYLLNQPQHF. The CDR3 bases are TGTGCCAGCAGTTATTTGCTCAATCAGCCCCAGCATTTT.